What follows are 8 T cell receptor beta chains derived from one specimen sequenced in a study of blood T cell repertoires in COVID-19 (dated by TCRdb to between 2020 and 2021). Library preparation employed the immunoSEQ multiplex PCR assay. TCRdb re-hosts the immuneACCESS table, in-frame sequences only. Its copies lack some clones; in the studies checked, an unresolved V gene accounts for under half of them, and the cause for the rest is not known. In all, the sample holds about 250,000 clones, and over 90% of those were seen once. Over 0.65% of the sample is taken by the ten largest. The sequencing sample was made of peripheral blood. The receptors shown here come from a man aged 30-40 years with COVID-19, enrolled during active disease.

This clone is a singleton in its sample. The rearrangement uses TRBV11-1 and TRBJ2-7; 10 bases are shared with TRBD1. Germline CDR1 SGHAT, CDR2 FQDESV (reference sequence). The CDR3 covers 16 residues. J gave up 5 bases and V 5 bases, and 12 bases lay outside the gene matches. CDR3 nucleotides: TGTGCCAGCAGCAGGGCCCCGGGACAGGGGTTCCACGAGCAGTACTTC. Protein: CASSRAPGQGFHEQYF.

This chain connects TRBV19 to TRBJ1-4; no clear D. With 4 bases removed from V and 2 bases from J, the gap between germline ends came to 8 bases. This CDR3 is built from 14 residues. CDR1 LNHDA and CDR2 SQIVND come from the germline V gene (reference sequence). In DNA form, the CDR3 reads TGTGCCAGTAGTAGAGGAGGGACTAATGAAAAACTGTTTTTT. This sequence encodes CASSRGGTNEKLFF.

DNA for the CDR3: TGTGCTAGTGGTTTGGGACAGGGTCTCAACGAGCAGTACTTC. This encodes CASGLGQGLNEQYF. The J gene is TRBJ2-7, the V gene TRBV12-5; 7 bases align to TRBD1. The length of the CDR3 is 14 residues. Unmatched junction bases numbered 5, after V lost 1 base and J lost 5 bases. Germline CDR1 is LGHNT and CDR2 is FRNRAP. Variable domain in full (rest from reference TRBV12-5 and TRBJ2-7): DARVTQTPRHKVTEMGQEVTMRCQPILGHNTVFWYRQTMMQGLELLAYFRNRAPLDDSGMPKDRFSAEMPDATLATLKIQPSEPRDSAVYFCASGLGQGLNEQYFGPGTRLTVT.

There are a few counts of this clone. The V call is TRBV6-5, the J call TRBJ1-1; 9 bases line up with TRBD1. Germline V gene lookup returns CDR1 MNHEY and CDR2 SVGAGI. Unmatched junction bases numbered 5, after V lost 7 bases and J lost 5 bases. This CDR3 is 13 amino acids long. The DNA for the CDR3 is TGTGCCAGCACCGGGACAGGGAGAACTGAAGCTTTCTTT. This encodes CASTGTGRTEAFF.

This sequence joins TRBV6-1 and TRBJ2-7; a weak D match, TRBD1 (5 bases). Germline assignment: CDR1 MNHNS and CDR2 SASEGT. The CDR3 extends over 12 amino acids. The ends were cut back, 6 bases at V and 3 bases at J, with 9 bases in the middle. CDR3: CASSPTGYEQYF. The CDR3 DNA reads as TGTGCCAGCAGCCCCACAGGCTACGAGCAGTACTTC.

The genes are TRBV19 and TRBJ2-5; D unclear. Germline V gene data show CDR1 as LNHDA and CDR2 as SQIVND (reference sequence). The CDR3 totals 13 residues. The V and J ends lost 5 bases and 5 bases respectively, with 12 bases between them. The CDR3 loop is CASSARNTETQYF. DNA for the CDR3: TGTGCCAGTAGTGCCAGGAATACGGAGACCCAGTACTTC. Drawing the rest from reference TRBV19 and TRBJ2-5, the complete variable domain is DGGITQSPKYLFRKEGQNVTLSCEQNLNHDAMYWYRQDPGQGLRLIYYSQIVNDFQKGDIAEGYSVSREKKESFPLTVTSAQKNPTAFYLCASSARNTETQYFGPGTRLLVL.

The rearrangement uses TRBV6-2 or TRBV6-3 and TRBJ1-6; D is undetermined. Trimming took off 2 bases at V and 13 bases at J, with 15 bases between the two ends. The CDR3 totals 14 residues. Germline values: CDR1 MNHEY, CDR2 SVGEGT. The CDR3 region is CASSYPGSVPPLHF. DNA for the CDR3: TGTGCCAGCAGTTACCCGGGGTCGGTTCCCCCCCTCCACTTT.

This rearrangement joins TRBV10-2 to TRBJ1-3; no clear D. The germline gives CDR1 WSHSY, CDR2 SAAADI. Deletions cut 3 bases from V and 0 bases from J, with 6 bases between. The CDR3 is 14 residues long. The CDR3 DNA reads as TGCGCCAGCAGTGAAAGGAGCTCTGGAAACACCATATATTTT. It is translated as CASSERSSGNTIYF.